The entry that follows covers one T cell receptor beta chain sequence. These data originate in a study of cytomegalovirus exposure and HLA in healthy donors. Study-level background: The roughly 120 million unique TCR beta sequences, from roughly 170 million T cells, were found by an earlier analysis.

The PCR was carried out with 60 Vbeta primers and 13 Jbeta primers. This table comes from immunoSEQ multiplex PCR, and its TCRdb copy is limited to in-frame clones, with some not included. The sample yields some 180,000 clones, roughly 84% seen once. Germline V CDR1 and CDR2: MNHNY, SVGAGI (reference sequence). The CDR3 is 15 residues long. V was cut by 2 bases and J by 5 bases, with 13 bases left in between. The sequenced sample was PBMCs. The receptor was isolated from a man younger than 40 in good health and CMV-seropositive. V gene TRBV6-6 combines with J gene TRBJ2-1; the D is unclear. The CDR3, as DNA: TGTGCCAGCAGTTACCCCTCCAACGGAGACAATGAGCAGTTCTTC. Encoded protein: CASSYPSNGDNEQFF.